This T cell receptor beta chain was recorded in a study of blood T cell repertoires in COVID-19. The method was immunoSEQ multiplex PCR; TCRdb's version includes in-frame clones alone and lacks a portion of them. The data contain 150,000 to 200,000 clones, more than 65% of them singletons. This CDR3 region has 15 residues. Germline-derived CDR1 and CDR2 are MNHNY and SVGAGI (reference sequence). V was clipped by 5 bases and J by 2 bases, with 12 bases between them. The chain employs TRBV6-6 and TRBJ2-2; the D gene is possibly TRBD2 (5 bases). Sequenced: PBMCs or T cells enriched from blood (not recorded which). This clonotype was sampled from a man between 45 and 60 years old who had recovered from COVID-19. CDR3 coding DNA: TGTGCCAGCAGTGTTACTAGTGCCAACACCGGGGAGCTGTTTTTT. Amino acid sequence: CASSVTSANTGELFF.